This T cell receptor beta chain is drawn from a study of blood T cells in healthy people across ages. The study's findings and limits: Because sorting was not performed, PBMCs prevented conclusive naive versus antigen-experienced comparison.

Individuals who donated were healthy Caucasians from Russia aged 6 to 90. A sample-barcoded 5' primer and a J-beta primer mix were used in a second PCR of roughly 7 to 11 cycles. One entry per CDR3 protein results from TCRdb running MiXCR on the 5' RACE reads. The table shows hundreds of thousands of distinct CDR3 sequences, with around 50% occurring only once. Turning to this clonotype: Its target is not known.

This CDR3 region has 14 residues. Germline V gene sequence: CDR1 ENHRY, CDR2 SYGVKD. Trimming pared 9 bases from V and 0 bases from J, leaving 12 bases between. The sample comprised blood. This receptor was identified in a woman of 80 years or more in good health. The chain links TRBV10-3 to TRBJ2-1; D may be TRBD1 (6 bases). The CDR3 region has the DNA TGTGCCATTGTGGGGGCTAGCTCCTACAATGAGCAGTTCTTC. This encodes CAIVGASSYNEQFF.